One and the same sample provided the 26 T cell receptor beta chains below, sequenced in a study of blood T cell repertoires in COVID-19. Sequenced by immunoSEQ multiplex PCR; TCRdb stores in-frame clones only, minus some. The sample yields roughly 140,000 clones, just under 85% seen once. Sequenced input: PBMCs or T cells enriched from blood (not recorded which). Source of these receptors: a woman in her thirties or forties who had recovered from COVID-19.

CDR3 DNA: TGTGCCAGCAGTTTATATCCAGGGGTGGAGACCCAGTACTTC. Its translation: CASSLYPGVETQYF. The chain links TRBV28 to TRBJ2-5, with D possibly TRBD1 on 6 matching bases. The CDR3 extends over 14 amino acids. Trimming took off 1 base at V and 5 bases at J, with 11 bases between the two ends. Germline V CDR1 and CDR2: MDHEN, SYDVKM.

Remarks on this clone: The same CDR3 is also encoded by other DNA sequences in this sample. J is TRBJ2-7 and V is TRBV27; 9 bases are shared with TRBD1. Germline assignment: CDR1 MNHEY and CDR2 SMNVEV (reference sequence). This CDR3 spans 14 amino acids. Losses at the gene ends were 5 bases for V and 2 bases for J; bases not matched to a gene: 4. The CDR3: CASSPGTGPYEQYF. The CDR3 DNA reads TGTGCCAGCAGTCCCGGGACAGGGCCCTACGAGCAGTACTTC.

V gene TRBV12-3 or TRBV12-4 combines with J gene TRBJ1-1; D is undetermined. CDR3 length: 13 amino acids. Trimming took off 0 bases at V and 5 bases at J, with 7 bases between the two ends. The CDR3 reads CASSLARLTEAFF. The CDR3 DNA is TGTGCCAGCAGTTTAGCCAGACTAACTGAAGCTTTCTTT.

V and J are TRBV2 and TRBJ1-2, with 10 nucleotides matching TRBD1. V was pared by 8 bases and J by 3 bases, with 3 bases of the junction left unmatched. Germline V gene data show CDR1 as SNHLY and CDR2 as FYNNEI. The CDR3 is made up of 13 amino acids. In DNA, the CDR3 is TGTGCCAGCCTGGGACAGGGGTACTATGGCTACACCTTC. This encodes CASLGQGYYGYTF.

The CDR3 region is CASSSNEREGGTGELFF. CDR3 DNA sequence: TGTGCCAGCAGCTCCAATGAACGGGAGGGCGGCACCGGGGAGCTGTTTTTT. The chain couples TRBV5-4 to TRBJ2-2, with 8 bases matching TRBD2. CDR1 is SGHNT, CDR2 YYREEE, per germline (reference sequence). V gave up 3 bases and J gave up 4 bases; unmatched junction bases: 11. The CDR3 contains 17 residues.

CDR3 in DNA: TGTGCCAGCAGCGTAGGACAGGGGACAGATGGCTACACCTTC. Translation: CASSVGQGTDGYTF. The chain uses TRBV9 and TRBJ1-2; 8 bases align to TRBD1. After removal of 0 bases from V and 6 bases from J, the junction contained 4 bases not matched to a gene. The CDR3 runs 14 residues. Per germline, CDR1 SGDLS and CDR2 YYNGEE.

The chain joins TRBV6-5 to TRBJ1-2; possible D gene TRBD1, 6 bases. V dropped 7 bases and J dropped 8 bases, with 23 bases sitting between them. This CDR3 comprises 15 residues. The germline gives CDR1 MNHEY, CDR2 SVGAGI. Here the CDR3 reads CASTRWGVQRGGYTF. The DNA for the CDR3 is TGTGCCAGCACCCGATGGGGTGTCCAAAGGGGGGGCTACACCTTC.

The chain has TRBV3-1 (or the pseudogene TRBV3-2) and TRBJ2-5; D is uncertain. This CDR3 comprises 13 residues. Germline CDR1 LGHDT, CDR2 YNNKEL (reference sequence). Deletions cut 3 bases from V and 5 bases from J, with 10 bases between. CDR3 sequence (DNA): TGTGCCAGCAGCCACGAATCCCGGGAGACCCAGTACTTC. Amino acids: CASSHESRETQYF.

This clone was counted only a few times. This sequence joins TRBV3-1 (or the pseudogene TRBV3-2) and TRBJ1-5; TRBD1 aligns across 7 bases. The CDR3 has 17 amino acids. Germline values: CDR1 LGHDT, CDR2 YNNKEL (reference sequence). Germline trimming cut 1 base from V and 4 bases from J; bases unmatched to any gene: 10. CDR3: CASSQVSGGTANQPQHF. The CDR3 DNA is TGTGCCAGCAGCCAAGTATCCGGCGGGACAGCTAATCAGCCCCAGCATTTT.

This clone appeared a few times. This sequence joins TRBV5-8 and TRBJ1-6; D is undetermined. Germline-derived CDR1 and CDR2 are SGHTS and YDEGEE. Trimming removed 4 bases from V and 7 bases from J, with 18 bases in between. The CDR3 is 16 residues long. This CDR3 is CASSPGWDLANSPLHF. The CDR3, as DNA: TGTGCCAGCAGCCCGGGATGGGATTTAGCCAATTCACCCCTCCACTTT.

This clone was seen a handful of times. The J gene is TRBJ2-1, the V gene TRBV6-5; 11 nucleotides agree with TRBD2. CDR1 MNHEY and CDR2 SVGAGI come from the germline V gene. The V gene end was trimmed by 6 bases and the J gene end by 10 bases; junction bases not matched to a gene: 2. The CDR3 totals 12 residues. The CDR3 coding sequence is TGTGCCAGCAGACGGACTAGCGGGGAGCAGTTCTTC. Protein sequence: CASRRTSGEQFF.

CDR3 DNA: TGTGCCAGCAGCTTGGCGGGAACCTACAATGAGCAGTTCTTC. Its translation is CASSLAGTYNEQFF. The chain joins TRBV5-6 to TRBJ2-1, with D perhaps TRBD2 (5 bases). Germline V gene sequence: CDR1 SGHDT, CDR2 YYEEEE. V was clipped by 0 bases and J by 2 bases, with 6 bases between them. This CDR3 region has 14 residues.

This chain joins TRBV13 and TRBJ2-3; D is uncertain. The CDR3 consists of 16 residues. V lost 5 bases and J lost 2, with 17 bases in between. Germline V CDR1 and CDR2: PRHDT, FYEKMQ (reference sequence). The CDR3 DNA reads TGTGCCAGCAGCAAACCCCTAGATAGGCCCACAGATACGCAGTATTTT. It codes for CASSKPLDRPTDTQYF.

The sample holds one count of this clone. The chain joins TRBV29-1 to TRBJ2-7, with D possibly matching TRBD1 (5 bases). The CDR3 has 12 amino acids. CDR1 and CDR2 (germline): SQVTM, ANQGSEA. V lost 4 bases and J lost 0, with 7 bases in between. The CDR3 region has the DNA TGCAGCGTTGTGACAGACTCCTACGAGCAGTACTTC. The encoded protein is CSVVTDSYEQYF.

The chain uses TRBV19 and TRBJ1-1; D possibly corresponds to TRBD1 (5 bases). Trimming stripped 5 bases from V and 6 bases from J, with 16 bases between. Germline V lookup: CDR1 LNHDA, CDR2 SQIVND (reference sequence). CDR3 size: 14 residues. The DNA of the CDR3 is TGTGCCAGTAGTCAAGGAGGGGCGGTGGCTGAAGCTTTCTTT. Translation: CASSQGGAVAEAFF.

The V call is TRBV7-9, the J call TRBJ1-5; D perhaps matches TRBD1 (6 bases). The CDR3 has 14 amino acids. The germline V and J ends were trimmed by 6 bases and 3 bases, with 12 bases remaining between them. Germline lookup yields CDR1 SEHNR and CDR2 FQNEAQ (reference sequence). This CDR3 reads CASRSGTNNQPQHF. The CDR3 DNA follows: TGTGCCAGCAGGTCCGGGACAAACAATCAGCCCCAGCATTTT. Combining the CDR3 with reference TRBV7-9 and TRBJ1-5 gives the whole variable domain DTGVSQNPRHKITKRGQNVTFRCDPISEHNRLYWYRQTLGQGPEFLTYFQNEAQLEKSRLLSDRFSAERPKGSFSTLEIQRTEQGDSAMYLCASRSGTNNQPQHFGDGTRLSIL.

This chain connects TRBV6-1 to TRBJ2-1; 8 positions match TRBD2. CDR1 and CDR2 from the germline V gene are MNHNS and SASEGT. The CDR3 consists of 18 residues. Losses at the gene ends were 4 bases for V and 4 bases for J; bases not matched to a gene: 15. CDR3 DNA sequence: TGTGCCAGCAGTGCCCCCCCCCTGACTAGCGAGTCTTACAATGAGCAGTTCTTC. As protein: CASSAPPLTSESYNEQFF.

The chain combines TRBV6-1 with TRBJ2-7; 11 bases align to TRBD2. Germline CDR1 MNHNS, CDR2 SASEGT. The V gene end was trimmed by 1 base and the J gene end by 7 bases; junction bases not matched to a gene: 15. The CDR3 sequence is 18 residues long. CDR3 in amino acids: CASSEVQWGLAVTGEQYF. The CDR3 nucleotides read TGTGCCAGCAGTGAAGTTCAGTGGGGACTAGCGGTAACTGGGGAGCAGTACTTC.

The chain is built from TRBV9 and TRBJ2-7; 7 nucleotides align to TRBD1. In germline, CDR1 is SGDLS, CDR2 YYNGEE. The ends lost 0 bases at V and 3 bases at J; junction bases unmatched: 6. This CDR3 has 15 amino acids. The CDR3 loop is CASSVEPQGIYEQYF. CDR3 in DNA: TGTGCCAGCAGCGTAGAGCCACAGGGGATCTACGAGCAGTACTTC. Full variable domain (rest looked up from reference TRBV9 and TRBJ2-7): DSGVTQTPKHLITATGQRVTLRCSPRSGDLSVYWYQQSLDQGLQFLIQYYNGEERAKGNILERFSAQQFPDLHSELNLSSLELGDSALYFCASSVEPQGIYEQYFGPGTRLTVT.

This clone was counted only a few times. The chain carries TRBV18 and TRBJ2-1; 7 nucleotides match TRBD1. CDR3 length: 16 amino acids. Germline-derived CDR1 and CDR2 are KGHSH and LQKENI. J gave up 0 bases and V 6 bases, and 8 bases lay outside the gene matches. DNA of the CDR3: TGTGCCAGCTCGCTGGACAGGTTCGTCTCCTACAATGAGCAGTTCTTC. Translation: CASSLDRFVSYNEQFF.

The V gene is TRBV5-1, the J gene TRBJ2-5, with TRBD1 matching 9 bases. V lost 4 bases, J lost 5 bases, and 9 bases stayed unmatched. The CDR3 spans 15 residues. CDR1 and CDR2 (germline): SGHRS, YFSETQ. The chain's CDR3 is CASSDGQGRPETQYF. The CDR3 nucleotides read TGCGCCAGCAGCGACGGACAGGGGCGACCGGAGACCCAGTACTTC.

Comment on this clone: This sample includes further DNA sequences coding for the same CDR3. The chain has TRBV4-1 and TRBJ1-1, with 9 nucleotides matching TRBD1. The CDR3 sequence is 15 residues long. J lost 5 bases, V lost 3 bases, and 7 bases had no gene match. Germline values: CDR1 MGHRA, CDR2 YSYEKL. The CDR3 bases are TGCGCCAGCAGCCACCCGGGACAGGGAAATACTGAAGCTTTCTTT. Translating gives CASSHPGQGNTEAFF.

The genes are TRBV4-1 and TRBJ2-3; 9 bases agree with TRBD2. J gave up 8 bases and V 0 bases, and 6 bases lay outside the gene matches. Germline loops: CDR1 MGHRA, CDR2 YSYEKL. The CDR3 extends over 15 amino acids. The CDR3, as DNA: TGCGCCAGCAGCCAAGATGGGGCGGGGGGGTCTACGCAGTATTTT. It encodes CASSQDGAGGSTQYF.

The rearrangement joins TRBV11-2 to TRBJ2-2; 8 positions agree with TRBD1. The V gene's germline CDR1 is SGHAT and CDR2 FQNNGV. The CDR3 spans 16 residues. V lost 1 base and J lost 6; bases outside the gene matches: 7. The CDR3 spells CASSLARTGRPGELFF. For the CDR3, the DNA is TGTGCCAGCAGCTTAGCTCGGACAGGGAGGCCCGGGGAGCTGTTTTTT. The whole variable domain, remainder taken from reference TRBV11-2 and TRBJ2-2, is EAGVAQSPRYKIIEKRQSVAFWCNPISGHATLYWYQQILGQGPKLLIQFQNNGVVDDSQLPKDRFSAERLKGVDSTLKIQPAKLEDSAVYLCASSLARTGRPGELFFGEGSRLTVL.

The V and J genes are TRBV5-1 and TRBJ2-7; no clear D gene. CDR1 SGHRS and CDR2 YFSETQ come from the germline V gene. The CDR3 is made up of 13 amino acids. V lost 0 bases to trimming and J lost 2 bases, with 6 bases between them. DNA for the CDR3: TGCGCCAGCAGCTTGGGAGGTACCTACGAGCAGTACTTC. It codes for CASSLGGTYEQYF.

The J gene is TRBJ2-1, the V gene TRBV10-3; 7 positions agree with TRBD2. Germline values: CDR1 ENHRY, CDR2 SYGVKD. This CDR3 is 16 amino acids long. The junction had 13 bases not matched to a gene; V was cut back by 6 bases and J by 5 bases. The CDR3 loop reads CAIREGLSGGDNEQFF. The CDR3 DNA sequence: TGTGCCATCAGGGAAGGACTATCGGGAGGTGACAATGAGCAGTTCTTC.